This is a list of T cell receptor beta chains from one sample in a study of blood T cell repertoires in COVID-19. Using immunoSEQ multiplex PCR, the repertoire was profiled, and TCRdb retains in-frame clones only, with some absent. This sample has 100,000 to 150,000 clones, with around three quarters found just once. Sequencing was carried out using peripheral blood. The receptors derive from a middle-aged man with active or convalescent COVID-19. The CDR3 runs from the conserved cysteine through the conserved F or W. A D gene is named only where the DNA matches it firmly. Some rows have no size entry. The others give once, few or many, or a class for an expanded clone.

TRBD1	TRBJ1-6	TRBV5-1	-	CASSLPGQGGRSPLHF	TGCGCCAGCAGCCTTCCCGGACAGGGTGGACGATCACCCCTCCACTTT
TRBD2	TRBJ2-5	TRBV20-1	many	CSASVRTSGAQETQYF	TGCAGTGCTAGTGTCAGGACTAGCGGGGCCCAAGAGACCCAGTACTTC
-	TRBJ2-7	TRBV5-4	-	CASSLAGTSYEQYF	TGTGCCAGCAGCTTGGCAGGCACCTCCTACGAGCAGTACTTC
-	TRBJ1-3	TRBV29-1	-	CSVDEAGNTIYF	TGCAGCGTTGACGAGGCCGGAAACACCATATATTTT
TRBD1	TRBJ1-1	TRBV29-1	-	CRVGEGATNTEAFF	TGCAGAGTTGGAGAGGGGGCGACGAACACTGAAGCTTTCTTT
-	TRBJ1-1	TRBV11-2	-	CASSLDMNTEAFF	TGTGCCAGCAGCCTGGACATGAACACTGAAGCTTTCTTT
TRBD2	TRBJ2-3	TRBV3-1/TRBV3-2	-	CASSLRSGGLSDTQYF	TGTGCCAGCAGCCTCCGTAGCGGGGGGCTGTCAGATACGCAGTATTTT
TRBD1	TRBJ1-5	TRBV6-5	-	CASVGTAIRDQPQHF	TGTGCCAGCGTCGGGACAGCCATCCGGGATCAGCCCCAGCATTTT
-	TRBJ1-1	TRBV5-4	-	CASSVPGTGVTEAFF	TGTGCCAGCAGCGTCCCCGGGACGGGGGTGACTGAAGCTTTCTTT
-	TRBJ2-7	TRBV6-1	few	CASSERDSGSYEQYF	TGTGCCAGCAGTGAGAGGGACTCCGGCTCCTACGAGCAGTACTTC
TRBD2	TRBJ2-5	TRBV4-1	-	CASSQEGLAGVTQYF	TGCGCCAGCAGCCAAGAAGGGCTAGCGGGGGTGACCCAGTACTTC
TRBD2	TRBJ2-7	TRBV30	-	CAWRVLATYEQYF	TGTGCCTGGAGGGTACTAGCGACCTACGAGCAGTACTTC
TRBD2	TRBJ2-3	TRBV5-1	-	CASSESGTAATDTQYF	TGCGCCAGCAGCGAAAGCGGGACGGCCGCCACAGATACGCAGTATTTT
TRBD1	TRBJ2-1	TRBV6-5	-	CASTVRTGIGNEQFF	TGTGCCAGCACCGTCAGGACAGGGATAGGCAATGAGCAGTTCTTC
-	TRBJ1-3	TRBV5-1	-	CASSESGTGNTIYF	TGCGCCAGCAGCGAGTCGGGGACTGGAAACACCATATATTTT
-	TRBJ1-1	TRBV5-4	-	CASSLDRANTEAFF	TGTGCCAGCAGCTTGGACAGGGCGAACACTGAAGCTTTCTTT
-	TRBJ2-7	TRBV10-3	-	CAIRGLSKDYEQYF	TGTGCCATCAGGGGCCTATCAAAAGACTACGAGCAGTACTTC
-	TRBJ2-7	TRBV29-1	-	CSVRTDFYEQYF	TGCAGCGTTAGGACTGATTTCTACGAGCAGTACTTC
-	TRBJ1-6	TRBV27	-	CASSLSGGLNSPLHF	TGTGCCAGCAGTTTAAGCGGAGGACTTAATTCACCCCTCCACTTT
TRBD2	TRBJ2-2	TRBV9	few	CASSASSGGYTGELFF	TGTGCCAGCAGCGCCTCTAGCGGAGGATACACCGGGGAGCTGTTTTTT
-	TRBJ1-1	TRBV19	-	CASSIGGVNTEAFF	TGTGCCAGTAGTATAGGGGGGGTGAACACTGAAGCTTTCTTT
-	TRBJ2-3	TRBV10-3	-	CAISESQSTDTQYF	TGTGCCATCAGTGAGTCCCAAAGCACAGATACGCAGTATTTT
-	TRBJ1-1	TRBV7-3	few	CASSLIEGTGEAFF	TGTGCCAGCAGCTTAATTGAGGGAACAGGGGAAGCTTTCTTT
-	TRBJ1-1	TRBV3-1/TRBV3-2	-	CTSSPKWGGTEAFF	TGTACCAGCAGCCCCAAGTGGGGGGGCACTGAAGCTTTCTTT
-	TRBJ2-5	TRBV5-1	-	CASSLQETQYF	TGCGCCAGCAGCTTGCAGGAGACCCAGTACTTC
-	TRBJ1-2	TRBV5-1	-	CASSPVNYGYTF	TGCGCCAGCAGCCCGGTTAACTATGGCTACACCTTC